Listed here are 26 T cell receptor beta chains from one sample, sequenced in a study of blood T cells in healthy people across ages. The second PCR ran roughly 6 to 12 cycles with a sample-barcoded 5' primer and J-beta primers. TCRdb processed the 5' RACE reads anew with MiXCR; each CDR3 protein has one entry. The sample lists about 1,400,000 distinct CDR3 sequences; 42% were seen once. Sequences were obtained from blood. Receptors originate from a woman aged 18 to 35 in good health.

The rearrangement uses TRBV6-5 and TRBJ2-4, with TRBD2 matching over 8 bases. The CDR3 sequence is 15 residues long. V shed 5 bases and J 0 bases; nucleotides not matched to a gene: 3. The germline V gene encodes CDR1 MNHEY and CDR2 SVGAGI. The CDR3 coding sequence is TGTGCCAGCAGTCGGGAGGGGAAAGCCAAAAACATTCAGTACTTC. Translating it yields CASSREGKAKNIQYF.

This clonotype was detected a few times. The CDR3 loop is CASSQDQTGRSSYNSPLHF. The CDR3 DNA reads as TGTGCCAGCAGCCAAGATCAAACCGGGCGCAGCTCCTATAATTCACCCCTCCACTTT. The genes are TRBV4-2 and TRBJ1-6; unclear D gene. Trimming took off 0 bases at V and 0 bases at J, with 15 bases between the two ends. Germline loops: CDR1 LGHNA, CDR2 YNFKEQ. The CDR3 is 19 amino acids.

The J gene is TRBJ2-1, the V gene TRBV3-1; D possibly uses TRBD1 or TRBD2 (5 bases each). CDR1 is LGHDT, CDR2 YNNKEL, per germline (reference sequence). The CDR3 runs 16 residues. Between the trimmed V and J ends, which lost 0 bases and 6 bases, there was a span of 15 bases. The CDR3 DNA sequence: TGTGCCAGCAGCCAAGATCCGAGTTGGGGGATCAATGAGCAGTTCTTC. This gives the protein CASSQDPSWGINEQFF.

This chain connects TRBV6-2 or TRBV6-3 to TRBJ1-2; 7 nucleotides align to TRBD1. The V and J ends lost 8 bases and 2 bases, in that order; junction bases with no gene match: 11. The CDR3 runs to 15 residues. Germline CDR1 and CDR2: MNHEY and SVGEGT. The DNA for the CDR3 is TGTGCCAGCCAGGGGGGCAGAAACAAAAACTATGGCTACACCTTC. It yields the protein CASQGGRNKNYGYTF.

In its sample, this clonotype was seen a few times. The chain recombines TRBV13 with TRBJ2-3, with a weak D call TRBD2 (5 bases). This CDR3 is 14 amino acids long. Deletions cut 7 bases from V and 0 bases from J, with 11 bases between. Per the germline V gene, CDR1 is PRHDT and CDR2 is FYEKMQ (reference sequence). CDR3 in amino acids: CASTGYTSTDTQYF. The CDR3 DNA is TGTGCCAGCACGGGGTATACTAGCACAGATACGCAGTATTTT.

This clonotype was observed a few times. The chain has TRBV20-1 and TRBJ1-2, with 7 bases identical to TRBD1. Germline lookup yields CDR1 DFQATT and CDR2 SNEGSKA (reference sequence). With V trimmed by 0 bases and J by 4 bases, 8 bases remained unmatched. The CDR3 totals 15 residues. The CDR3 DNA reads TGCAGTGCTAGAGAACTCTTACAGGGGACCTATGGCTACACCTTC. Its translation: CSARELLQGTYGYTF.

This clonotype was counted a few times. The chain recombines TRBV10-3 with TRBJ1-5; TRBD1 aligns across 7 bases. The CDR3 length is 13 residues. Germline assignment: CDR1 ENHRY and CDR2 SYGVKD. The J segment lost 2 bases and the V segment lost 10 bases, leaving 5 bases of the junction unmatched. CDR3 in DNA: TGTGCCAGTTGTACAGGGGGCAATCAGCCCCAGCATTTT. This translates into CASCTGGNQPQHF.

The DNA for the CDR3 is TGTGCCAGCAGTTGGAAACTCACAGATACGCAGTATTTT. Translated, it gives CASSWKLTDTQYF. The chain links TRBV2 to TRBJ2-3; unclear D gene. CDR3 size: 13 residues. The germline V and J ends were trimmed by 5 bases and 2 bases, with 8 bases remaining between them. The germline V gene has CDR1 SNHLY and CDR2 FYNNEI.

The CDR3 coding sequence is TGTGCCAGCAGCCGAAAGACAGCTGAAGCTTTCTTT. Protein: CASSRKTAEAFF. The V gene is TRBV3-1, the J gene TRBJ1-1, with D tentatively TRBD1 (5 bases). This CDR3 is built from 12 residues. Germline assignment: CDR1 LGHDT and CDR2 YNNKEL (reference sequence). The ends were cut back, 4 bases at V and 6 bases at J, with 9 bases in the middle.

This rearrangement joins TRBV11-2 to TRBJ2-2; tentative D call: TRBD2 (6 bases). V shed 4 bases and J shed 4 bases, with 16 bases lying between them. The CDR3 has 16 residues. Germline values: CDR1 SGHAT, CDR2 FQNNGV. The CDR3: CASSSTGGTGTGELFF. CDR3 nucleotide sequence: TGTGCCAGCAGCTCTACGGGCGGGACGGGCACCGGGGAGCTGTTTTTT.

The J gene is TRBJ1-3, the V gene TRBV28, with 11 positions matching TRBD1. This CDR3 comprises 15 residues. V trimming: 4 bases; J trimming: 2 bases; junction bases outside the gene matches: 1. Germline CDR1 and CDR2: MDHEN and SYDVKM. CDR3 sequence: CASSWTGGPGNTIYF. DNA of the CDR3: TGTGCCAGCAGTTGGACAGGGGGCCCTGGAAACACCATATATTTT.

This clonotype has only one observation. V usage is TRBV6-1 and J usage is TRBJ1-5; no firm D call. Germline CDR1 reads MNHNS; CDR2 reads SASEGT. The CDR3 runs 15 residues. V gave up 6 bases and J gave up 1 base, with 13 bases separating them. Here the CDR3 reads CASREGSLSNQPQHF. CDR3 bases: TGTGCCAGCAGAGAGGGCAGCTTGAGCAATCAGCCCCAGCATTTT.

V and J are TRBV10-3 and TRBJ1-5; D may be TRBD1 (6 bases). V was shortened by 2 bases and J by 6 bases, with 14 bases between the two germline ends. From germline, CDR1 is ENHRY and CDR2 SYGVKD. This CDR3 is built from 15 residues. In nucleotides, the CDR3 is TGTGCCATCAGTGAGGGAGGGGGAGGTGGTCAGCCCCAGCATTTT. Its translation: CAISEGGGGGQPQHF.

V gene TRBV12-3 or TRBV12-4 combines with J gene TRBJ1-6; 9 bases are a match to TRBD1. V lost 5 bases to trimming and J lost 7 bases; unmatched junction nucleotides: 6. The length of the CDR3 is 15 residues. The chain's CDR3 is CASSPGQGLNSPLHF. The DNA for the CDR3 is TGTGCCAGCAGTCCTGGACAGGGGCTAAATTCACCCCTCCACTTT.

The chain recombines TRBV28 with TRBJ1-5; 12 bases align to TRBD1. The CDR3 totals 16 residues. V trimming: 5 bases; J trimming: 7 bases; junction bases outside the gene matches: 9. Germline assignment: CDR1 MDHEN and CDR2 SYDVKM. CDR3 coding DNA: TGTGCCAGCAGTCCACAGGGACAGGGGGCTTGGCAGCCCCAGCATTTT. It is translated as CASSPQGQGAWQPQHF.

The chain couples TRBV6-1 to TRBJ2-1, with D unresolved. Per germline, CDR1 MNHNS and CDR2 SASEGT. The CDR3 has 15 residues. V lost 2 bases and J lost 9, with 17 bases in between. CDR3 in amino acids: CASSEISLRGAEQFF. The CDR3 coding sequence is TGTGCCAGCAGTGAAATTTCTCTGCGAGGAGCTGAGCAGTTCTTC.

In its sample, this clonotype was seen a few times. The chain uses TRBV25-1 and TRBJ2-7; D is possibly TRBD2 (6 bases). Trimming removed 10 bases from V and 3 bases from J, with 16 bases in between. Germline lookup yields CDR1 MGHDK and CDR2 SYGVNS. This CDR3 is built from 13 residues. The CDR3 region is CATAGGRHYEQYF. Written as DNA, the CDR3 is TGTGCCACCGCCGGGGGTCGCCACTACGAGCAGTACTTC.

The J gene is TRBJ2-3, the V gene TRBV20-1; no clear D gene. There are 12 residues in the CDR3. V dropped 6 bases and J dropped 4 bases, with 11 bases sitting between them. Germline V CDR1 and CDR2: DFQATT, SNEGSKA (reference sequence). The CDR3 DNA sequence: TGCAGTGCCCGTCTTGGAGCAGATACGCAGTATTTT. It encodes CSARLGADTQYF.

The rearrangement uses TRBV7-2 and TRBJ2-1, with 7 bases matching TRBD1. In germline, CDR1 is SGHTA, CDR2 FQGNSA. The CDR3 loop spans 16 amino acids. With V trimmed by 5 bases and J by 5 bases, 12 bases remained unmatched. CDR3 amino acids: CASSTRGTTRDNEQFF. The CDR3 DNA reads TGTGCCAGCAGCACCAGGGGGACCACCCGTGACAATGAGCAGTTCTTC.

This clonotype was found once. The CDR3 nucleotides read TGTGCAACAGGGGAGGGCTACAATGAGCAGTTCTTC. Translating gives CATGEGYNEQFF. J is TRBJ2-1 and V is TRBV2; D tentatively reads TRBD1 or TRBD2 (7 bases each). Per germline, CDR1 SNHLY and CDR2 FYNNEI. The length of the CDR3 is 12 residues.

The chain uses TRBV6-5 and TRBJ2-3; D gene uncertain. Trimming stripped 8 bases from V and 6 bases from J, with 18 bases between. Germline V lookup: CDR1 MNHEY, CDR2 SVGAGI. This CDR3 comprises 14 residues. The CDR3 loop is CASGRGGIADTQYF. Written as DNA, the CDR3 is TGTGCCAGCGGTCGAGGCGGAATCGCCGATACGCAGTATTTT.

The J gene is TRBJ2-3, the V gene TRBV29-1; D not resolved. Germline-derived CDR1 and CDR2 are SQVTM and ANQGSEA. Trimming stripped 8 bases from V and 0 bases from J, with 12 bases between. CDR3 length: 13 amino acids. CDR3 protein: CSLPAESTDTQYF. In DNA form, the CDR3 reads TGCAGCCTCCCCGCAGAAAGCACAGATACGCAGTATTTT.

This clonotype has only a few counts. This chain links TRBV11-2 with TRBJ2-1, with 9 bases that match TRBD2. The J call may be faulty, since TRBJ2-7 better matches the DNA end. The CDR3 contains 16 residues. Per germline, CDR1 SGHAT and CDR2 FQNNGV. The CDR3 protein is CASSLLSGGSYNEQYF. CDR3 nucleotide sequence: TGTGCCAGCAGCTTACTTAGCGGGGGATCCTACAATGAGCAGTACTTC.

There are a few counts of this clonotype. The gene calls are TRBV20-1 and TRBJ1-5; 8 nucleotides line up with TRBD1. This CDR3 has 16 amino acids. Germline lookup yields CDR1 DFQATT and CDR2 SNEGSKA (reference sequence). V was clipped by 6 bases and J by 2 bases; unmatched bases: 12. CDR3 protein: CSANPRTGKGNQPQHF. CDR3 in DNA: TGCAGTGCCAACCCCAGGACAGGGAAGGGCAATCAGCCCCAGCATTTT.

This clonotype was counted only a few times. This chain links TRBV5-1 with TRBJ2-7; TRBD1 agrees at 8 bases. V lost 1 base to trimming and J lost 6 bases; unmatched junction nucleotides: 6. The length of the CDR3 is 14 residues. Looked up from germline, CDR1 is SGHRS and CDR2 is YFSETQ. The CDR3 protein is CASSLTGQAGEQYF. The CDR3 coding sequence is TGCGCCAGCAGCTTGACGGGACAGGCGGGCGAGCAGTACTTC.

This chain connects TRBV7-9 to TRBJ1-1, with D uncertain. The CDR3 is 15 residues long. The V and J ends lost 6 bases and 6 bases respectively, with 20 bases between them. Germline loops: CDR1 SEHNR, CDR2 FQNEAQ (reference sequence). Here the CDR3 DNA reads TGTGCCAGCAGTAGCGGGAGAGGGATTATGGCTGAAGCTTTCTTT. Translated, it gives CASSSGRGIMAEAFF. Full variable domain (remainder filled in from reference TRBV7-9 and TRBJ1-1): DTGVSQNPRHKITKRGQNVTFRCDPISEHNRLYWYRQTLGQGPEFLTYFQNEAQLEKSRLLSDRFSAERPKGSFSTLEIQRTEQGDSAMYLCASSSGRGIMAEAFFGQGTRLTVV.